These 26 T cell receptor beta chains were all obtained from the same sample, sequenced in a study of PD-1 blockade in classical Hodgkin lymphoma (dated by TCRdb to the early 2020s). Reading the label with the study, this specimen's time point is: cycle 1 day 1 (C1D1), immediately before nivolumab initiation. Every trial patient had relapsed following autologous stem cell transplantation, and prior brentuximab vedotin exposure was what differed among cohorts A, B and C. To prepare the library, the immunoSEQ multiplex PCR assay was applied. This is the immuneACCESS table as TCRdb keeps it, with only in-frame sequences that have V and J called. A part of the clones is gone; compared with another copy, unresolved V genes explain less than half, and the rest is unexplained. The table for this sample lists about 25,000 clones; nearly 80% of them were counted only once. The biggest ten clones account for around 7% of the sample.

The material sequenced was peripheral blood mononuclear cells (PBMCs), taken at baseline. These receptors all stem from a human donor with classical Hodgkin lymphoma.

The V and J genes are TRBV19 and TRBJ2-7; D unresolved. This CDR3 comprises 16 residues. Germline V gene lookup returns CDR1 LNHDA and CDR2 SQIVND (reference sequence). Trimming removed 0 bases from V and 0 bases from J, with 12 bases in between. The CDR3: CASSIDWASGSYEQYF. The DNA for the CDR3 is TGTGCCAGTAGTATAGATTGGGCTTCGGGCTCCTACGAGCAGTACTTC. The complete variable domain, with remaining parts taken from reference TRBV19 and TRBJ2-7, reads DGGITQSPKYLFRKEGQNVTLSCEQNLNHDAMYWYRQDPGQGLRLIYYSQIVNDFQKGDIAEGYSVSREKKESFPLTVTSAQKNPTAFYLCASSIDWASGSYEQYFGPGTRLTVT.

The rearrangement uses TRBV5-1 and TRBJ2-5; D gene uncertain. The J call may not be correct, given that the DNA end is closer to TRBJ2-7. Germline V gives CDR1 SGHRS, CDR2 YFSETQ. The length of the CDR3 is 16 residues. CDR3 sequence (DNA): TGCGCCAGCAGCTTCTTATCGACGGAGAGCTCCTACGAGCAGTACTTC. Translating gives CASSFLSTESSYEQYF.

This clone was counted between two and nine times. The chain is built from TRBV5-1 and TRBJ2-2; D call uncertain. Trimming took off 4 bases at V and 6 bases at J, with 7 bases between the two ends. The germline CDR1 and CDR2 sequences are SGHRS and YFSETQ. CDR3 length: 12 residues. The CDR3 DNA follows: TGCGCCAGCAGCCAGGAGTCCGGGGAGCTGTTTTTT. Translated, it gives CASSQESGELFF.

This chain links TRBV10-3 with TRBJ2-7; TRBD2 matches 8 bases. There are 16 residues in the CDR3. CDR1 and CDR2 from the germline V gene are ENHRY and SYGVKD. V was clipped by 0 bases and J by 2 bases; unmatched bases: 6. The CDR3 loop is CAISESSGGTTYEQYF. In nucleotides, the CDR3 is TGTGCCATCAGTGAGTCCAGCGGGGGCACGACCTACGAGCAGTACTTC.

This clone was detected a few times. The chain recombines TRBV28 with TRBJ1-1; D ambiguous. The germline CDR1 and CDR2 sequences are MDHEN and SYDVKM. The CDR3 has 11 residues. V gave up 6 bases and J gave up 3 bases, with 5 bases separating them. The CDR3 reads CASSSDTEAFF. DNA of the CDR3: TGTGCCAGCAGCTCCGACACTGAAGCTTTCTTT.

The chain is built from TRBV27 and TRBJ2-1; D possibly corresponds to TRBD2 (6 bases). CDR3 length: 12 residues. The germline V gene encodes CDR1 MNHEY and CDR2 SMNVEV (reference sequence). The V gene lost 6 bases and the J gene lost 8 bases, with 11 bases spanning the gap. In DNA, the CDR3 is TGTGCCAGCAGCGGGAGATTCCATGAGCAGTTCTTC. Its translation: CASSGRFHEQFF.

This clone has a single count. This chain connects TRBV9 to TRBJ1-1; no definite D call. The CDR3 length is 16 residues. Germline assignment: CDR1 SGDLS and CDR2 YYNGEE. The V end was cut by 4 bases, the J end by 0 bases, with 16 bases between. The CDR3 DNA reads as TGTGCCAGCAGCCCAAAACCGACATCCCTGAACACTGAAGCTTTCTTT. This sequence encodes CASSPKPTSLNTEAFF.

This chain uses TRBV10-1 with TRBJ1-2, with a weak D call TRBD1 (5 bases). The V end lost 0 bases, the J end lost 6 bases, and 8 bases lay between the germline ends. The CDR3 sequence is 13 residues long. Germline CDR1 reads WNHNN; CDR2 reads SYGVQD (reference sequence). The CDR3 is CASSESGGDGYTF. The CDR3 DNA is TGCGCCAGCAGTGAGTCTGGAGGGGATGGCTACACCTTC.

This chain uses TRBV5-8 with TRBJ2-5, with D hard to call. Per the germline V gene, CDR1 is SGHTS and CDR2 is YDEGEE. V lost 6 bases to trimming and J lost 7 bases, with 13 bases between them. This CDR3 spans 12 amino acids. The CDR3 sequence: CASILDQRTQYF. The DNA of the CDR3 is TGTGCCAGCATCCTAGACCAGAGGACCCAGTACTTC.

This clone has just one count. The rearrangement uses TRBV7-9 and TRBJ2-5, with TRBD1 identical over 9 bases. V trimming: 2 bases; J trimming: 5 bases; junction bases outside the gene matches: 6. The CDR3 totals 15 residues. CDR1 and CDR2 from the germline V gene are SEHNR and FQNEAQ (reference sequence). The CDR3 protein is CASSLPNRGLETQYF. The CDR3 nucleotides read TGTGCCAGCAGCTTACCCAACAGGGGGCTGGAGACCCAGTACTTC.

In this sample, this clone turned up once. The V and J genes are TRBV7-9 and TRBJ1-3; D unresolved. The CDR3 runs 15 residues. Trimming took off 2 bases at V and 8 bases at J, with 16 bases between the two ends. Germline lookup yields CDR1 SEHNR and CDR2 FQNEAQ (reference sequence). The CDR3 coding sequence is TGTGCCAGCAGCTTAAGTGGCATTAAAGGGCACACCATATATTTT. It encodes CASSLSGIKGHTIYF.

V gene TRBV30 combines with J gene TRBJ2-2; 7 bases match TRBD1. V gave up 2 bases and J gave up 7 bases; unmatched junction bases: 16. This CDR3 region has 17 residues. The germline gives CDR1 GTSNPN, CDR2 SVGIG (reference sequence). CDR3 bases: TGTGCCTGGAGTCCCCCAGCGGACAGGACATATTTCGGGGAGCTGTTTTTT. It encodes CAWSPPADRTYFGELFF.

This sequence joins TRBV6-6 and TRBJ1-1; D perhaps matches TRBD1 (6 bases). CDR1 is MNHNY, CDR2 SVGAGI, per germline (reference sequence). The germline V and J ends were trimmed by 5 bases and 6 bases, with 22 bases remaining between them. The CDR3 runs 16 residues. CDR3 DNA sequence: TGTGCCAGCAGTATTGATAGGGGGTCCATTGTCCCTGAAGCTTTCTTT. Amino acids: CASSIDRGSIVPEAFF.

This chain uses TRBV6-5 with TRBJ2-3; no clear D. CDR1 MNHEY and CDR2 SVGAGI come from the germline V gene. V dropped 0 bases and J dropped 2 bases, with 6 bases sitting between them. The CDR3 is 14 amino acids. The CDR3 loop is CASSYSTFTDTQYF. The CDR3 DNA sequence: TGTGCCAGCAGTTACTCTACGTTCACAGATACGCAGTATTTT.

This clone is a singleton in its sample. V gene TRBV27 combines with J gene TRBJ1-4; 7 bases are shared with TRBD1. The V gene end was trimmed by 6 bases and the J gene end by 2 bases; junction bases not matched to a gene: 6. The CDR3 has 15 residues. Per germline, CDR1 MNHEY and CDR2 SMNVEV (reference sequence). CDR3 in DNA: TGTGCCAGCAGCCCAACAGGGGCCACTAATGAAAAACTGTTTTTT. Its protein is CASSPTGATNEKLFF.

This chain connects TRBV10-3 to TRBJ2-2; 9 nucleotides match TRBD2. CDR1 and CDR2 (germline): ENHRY, SYGVKD. The trim removed 7 bases at V and 8 bases at J, leaving 5 bases unmatched. The CDR3 loop spans 13 amino acids. The CDR3 DNA follows: TGTGCCATCACGTCCCTAGCGGGGGGGGAGCTGTTTTTT. Its protein product is CAITSLAGGELFF.

This sequence joins TRBV6-5 and TRBJ1-1; 9 bases are a match to TRBD1. Germline V gene data show CDR1 as MNHEY and CDR2 as SVGAGI. CDR3 length: 14 amino acids. J was trimmed by 4 bases and V by 6 bases; bases with no gene match: 6. CDR3 protein: CASRLRDRVTEAFF. CDR3 DNA: TGTGCCAGCAGACTTCGGGACAGGGTCACTGAAGCTTTCTTT.

This sequence joins TRBV6-6 and TRBJ2-7; 10 nucleotides line up with TRBD1. The CDR3 has 16 residues. J was trimmed by 0 bases and V by 2 bases; bases with no gene match: 4. The germline gives CDR1 MNHNY, CDR2 SVGAGI (reference sequence). CDR3 bases: TGTGCCAGCAGTTACCGCCGGGACAGGGGCTCCTACGAGCAGTACTTC. It is translated as CASSYRRDRGSYEQYF.

The chain employs TRBV4-1 and TRBJ1-6, with unresolved D. Germline V gene sequence: CDR1 MGHRA, CDR2 YSYEKL. V lost 4 bases and J 1 base, leaving 17 bases between the germline ends. This CDR3 is 18 amino acids long. The CDR3 nucleotides are TGCGCCAGCAGCCCTAGCCTTGGCAGATGGTCCTATAATTCACCCCTCCACTTT. As protein: CASSPSLGRWSYNSPLHF.

The chain combines TRBV4-1 with TRBJ2-7; D remains ambiguous. The CDR3 is made up of 15 amino acids. From germline, CDR1 is MGHRA and CDR2 YSYEKL. V dropped 3 bases and J dropped 5 bases, with 17 bases sitting between them. CDR3 residues: CASSQASETPDEQYF. DNA for the CDR3: TGCGCCAGCAGCCAGGCGAGCGAGACCCCCGACGAGCAGTACTTC.

V and J are TRBV27 and TRBJ1-1, with D possibly being TRBD1 (5 bases). V lost 6 bases and J 0 bases, leaving 11 bases between the germline ends. Germline V CDR1 and CDR2: MNHEY, SMNVEV (reference sequence). The CDR3 is 14 amino acids. The CDR3 coding sequence is TGTGCCAGCAGGCGGAGGGGTTTGAACACTGAAGCTTTCTTT. Translated, it gives CASRRRGLNTEAFF.

This clone has only a few counts. This chain links TRBV19 with TRBJ1-5, with D maybe TRBD1 (5 bases). Trimming took off 3 bases at V and 0 bases at J, with 15 bases between the two ends. The length of the CDR3 is 17 residues. CDR1 and CDR2 (germline): LNHDA, SQIVND (reference sequence). In DNA form, the CDR3 reads TGTGCCAGTAGTATCGTTAGCAGGGACCATAGCAATCAGCCCCAGCATTTT. Its translation is CASSIVSRDHSNQPQHF. Using reference TRBV19 and TRBJ1-5 for the parts outside the CDR3, the full variable domain is DGGITQSPKYLFRKEGQNVTLSCEQNLNHDAMYWYRQDPGQGLRLIYYSQIVNDFQKGDIAEGYSVSREKKESFPLTVTSAQKNPTAFYLCASSIVSRDHSNQPQHFGDGTRLSIL.

The CDR3 bases are TGTGCCAGCAGCCAAGCACCTGGGATACTCACTGAAGCTTTCTTT. Translating it yields CASSQAPGILTEAFF. The rearrangement links TRBV5-6 to TRBJ1-1; D gene ambiguous. V lost 4 bases and J lost 4, with 17 bases in between. Germline V lookup: CDR1 SGHDT, CDR2 YYEEEE. CDR3 size: 15 residues.

The rearrangement joins TRBV25-1 to TRBJ2-6; D tentatively reads TRBD1 or TRBD2 (6 bases each). The CDR3 consists of 17 residues. The V end was cut by 7 bases, the J end by 2 bases, with 18 bases between. Per germline, CDR1 MGHDK and CDR2 SYGVNS. The CDR3 here is CASTEGGSTTGANVLTF. The CDR3 DNA follows: TGTGCCAGCACGGAGGGGGGATCTACCACTGGGGCCAACGTCCTGACTTTC.

This chain uses TRBV29-1 with TRBJ2-2; D might be TRBD2 (7 bases). The CDR3 length is 16 residues. V lost 3 bases, J lost 3 bases, and 17 bases lay in between. Germline V gives CDR1 SQVTM, CDR2 ANQGSEA. This chain's CDR3 is CSVDGVRGADTGELFF. DNA for the CDR3: TGCAGCGTTGATGGGGTTCGGGGGGCGGACACCGGGGAGCTGTTTTTT.

The V and J genes are TRBV2 and TRBJ2-3, with TRBD1 as a possible D gene (6 bases). This CDR3 contains 15 residues. CDR1 is SNHLY and CDR2 is FYNNEI in the germline V gene. The germline V and J ends were trimmed by 2 bases and 2 bases, with 11 bases remaining between them. The CDR3 bases are TGTGCCAGCAGTGAACACAGGGTTTCCACAGATACGCAGTATTTT. The encoded protein is CASSEHRVSTDTQYF.